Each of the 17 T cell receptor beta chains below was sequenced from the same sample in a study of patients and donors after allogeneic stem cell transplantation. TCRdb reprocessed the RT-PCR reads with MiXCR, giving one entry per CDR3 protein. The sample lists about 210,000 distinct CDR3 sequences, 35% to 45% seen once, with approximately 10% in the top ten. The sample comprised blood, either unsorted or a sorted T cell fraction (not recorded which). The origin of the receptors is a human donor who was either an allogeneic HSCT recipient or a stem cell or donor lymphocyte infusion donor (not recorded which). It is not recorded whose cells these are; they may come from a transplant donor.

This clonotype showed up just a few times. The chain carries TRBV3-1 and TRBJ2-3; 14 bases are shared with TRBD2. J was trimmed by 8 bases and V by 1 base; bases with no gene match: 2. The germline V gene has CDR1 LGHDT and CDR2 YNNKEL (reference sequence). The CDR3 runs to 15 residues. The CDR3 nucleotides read TGTGCCAGCAGCCAAGGACTAGCGGGGGGGGCTACGCAGTATTTT. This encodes CASSQGLAGGATQYF.

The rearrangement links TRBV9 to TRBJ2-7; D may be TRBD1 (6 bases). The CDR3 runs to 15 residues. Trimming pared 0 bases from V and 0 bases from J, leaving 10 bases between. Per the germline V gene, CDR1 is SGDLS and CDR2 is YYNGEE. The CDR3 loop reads CASSVGTVPSYEQYF. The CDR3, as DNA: TGTGCCAGCAGCGTAGGGACAGTTCCCTCCTACGAGCAGTACTTC.

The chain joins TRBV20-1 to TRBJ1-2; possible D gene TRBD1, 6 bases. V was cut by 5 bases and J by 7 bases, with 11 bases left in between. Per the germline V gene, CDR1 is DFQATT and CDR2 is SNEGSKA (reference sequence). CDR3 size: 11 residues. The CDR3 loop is CSAVLQGGYTF. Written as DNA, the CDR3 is TGCAGTGCTGTATTACAGGGTGGCTACACCTTC.

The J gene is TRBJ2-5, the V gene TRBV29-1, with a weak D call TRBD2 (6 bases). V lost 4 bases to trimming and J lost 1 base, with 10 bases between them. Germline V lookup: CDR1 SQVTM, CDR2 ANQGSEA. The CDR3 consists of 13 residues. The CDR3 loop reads CSVAPGGQETQYF. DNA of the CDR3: TGCAGCGTTGCCCCCGGGGGCCAAGAGACCCAGTACTTC.

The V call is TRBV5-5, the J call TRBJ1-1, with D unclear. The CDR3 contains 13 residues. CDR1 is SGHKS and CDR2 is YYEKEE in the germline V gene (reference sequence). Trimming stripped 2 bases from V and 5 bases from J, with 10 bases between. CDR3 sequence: CASSFRSSTEAFF. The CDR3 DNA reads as TGTGCCAGCAGCTTCAGGTCGTCGACTGAAGCTTTCTTT. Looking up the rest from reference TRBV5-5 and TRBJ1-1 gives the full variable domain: DAGVTQSPTHLIKTRGQQVTLRCSPISGHKSVSWYQQVLGQGPQFIFQYYEKEERGRGNFPDRFSARQFPNYSSELNVNALLLGDSALYLCASSFRSSTEAFFGQGTRLTVV.

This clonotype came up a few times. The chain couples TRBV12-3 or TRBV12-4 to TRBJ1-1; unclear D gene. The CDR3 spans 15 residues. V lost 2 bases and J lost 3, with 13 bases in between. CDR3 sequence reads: CASSLITALYTEAFF. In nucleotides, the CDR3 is TGTGCCAGCAGTTTAATAACGGCCCTGTACACTGAAGCTTTCTTT.

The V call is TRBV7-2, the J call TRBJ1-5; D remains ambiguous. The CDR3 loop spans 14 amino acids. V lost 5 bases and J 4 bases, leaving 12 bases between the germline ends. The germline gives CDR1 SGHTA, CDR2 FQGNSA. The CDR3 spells CASSQDARNQPQHF. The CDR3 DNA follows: TGTGCCAGCAGCCAGGACGCGAGAAATCAGCCCCAGCATTTT.

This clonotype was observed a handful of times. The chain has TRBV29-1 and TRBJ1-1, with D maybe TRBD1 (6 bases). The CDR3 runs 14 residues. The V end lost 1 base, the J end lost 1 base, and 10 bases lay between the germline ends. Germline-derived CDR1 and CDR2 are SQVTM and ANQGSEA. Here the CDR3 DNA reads TGCAGCGTTGAAGTCCAGGGGAGGAACACTGAAGCTTTCTTT. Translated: CSVEVQGRNTEAFF.

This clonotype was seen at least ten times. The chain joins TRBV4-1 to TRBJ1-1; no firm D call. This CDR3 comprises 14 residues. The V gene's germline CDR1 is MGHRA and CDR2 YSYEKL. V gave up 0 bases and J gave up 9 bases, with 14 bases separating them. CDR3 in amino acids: CASSQESGLHQAFF. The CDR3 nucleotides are TGCGCCAGCAGCCAAGAGTCCGGGTTACATCAAGCTTTCTTT.

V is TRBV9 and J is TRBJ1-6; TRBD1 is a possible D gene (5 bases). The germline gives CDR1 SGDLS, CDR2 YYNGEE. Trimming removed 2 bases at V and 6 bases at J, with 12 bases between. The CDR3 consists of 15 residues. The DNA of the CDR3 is TGTGCCAGCAGCGTGAGTGGGGCTTCTAATTCACCCCTCCACTTT. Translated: CASSVSGASNSPLHF.

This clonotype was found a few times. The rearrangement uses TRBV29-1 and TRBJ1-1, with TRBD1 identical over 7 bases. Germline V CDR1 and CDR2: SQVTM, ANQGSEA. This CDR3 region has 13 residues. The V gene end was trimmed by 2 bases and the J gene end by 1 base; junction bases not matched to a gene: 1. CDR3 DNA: TGCAGCGTTGAAAGACAGGGGAACACTGAAGCTTTCTTT. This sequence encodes CSVERQGNTEAFF.

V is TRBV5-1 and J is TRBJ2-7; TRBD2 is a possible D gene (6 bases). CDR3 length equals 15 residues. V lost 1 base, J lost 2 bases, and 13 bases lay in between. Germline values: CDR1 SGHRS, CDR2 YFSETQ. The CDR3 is CASSLTGGNPYEQYF. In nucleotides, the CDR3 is TGCGCCAGCAGCTTGACTGGAGGGAATCCCTACGAGCAGTACTTC.

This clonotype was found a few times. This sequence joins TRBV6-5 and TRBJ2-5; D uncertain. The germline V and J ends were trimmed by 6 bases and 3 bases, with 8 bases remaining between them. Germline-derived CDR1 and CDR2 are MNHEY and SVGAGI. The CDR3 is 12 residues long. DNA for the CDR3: TGTGCCAGCAGAACGACTGAAGAGACCCAGTACTTC. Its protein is CASRTTEETQYF.

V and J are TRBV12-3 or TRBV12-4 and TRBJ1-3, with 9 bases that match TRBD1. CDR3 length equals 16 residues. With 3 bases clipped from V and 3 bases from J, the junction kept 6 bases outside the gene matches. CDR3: CASSFPQGANGNTIYF. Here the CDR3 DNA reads TGTGCCAGCAGTTTCCCACAGGGGGCTAATGGAAACACCATATATTTT.

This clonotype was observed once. CDR3 region: CASRGRTGVRADTQYF. CDR3 in DNA: TGTGCCAGCAGGGGCCGGACAGGGGTGAGGGCAGATACGCAGTATTTT. The chain links TRBV28 to TRBJ2-3, with TRBD1 matching 9 bases. V lost 6 bases to trimming and J lost 4 bases; unmatched junction nucleotides: 11. Germline CDR1 and CDR2: MDHEN and SYDVKM. The CDR3 is made up of 16 amino acids.

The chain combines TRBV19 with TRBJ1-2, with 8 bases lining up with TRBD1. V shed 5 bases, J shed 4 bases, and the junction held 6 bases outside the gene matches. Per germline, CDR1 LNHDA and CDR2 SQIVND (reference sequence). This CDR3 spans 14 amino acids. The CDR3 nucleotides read TGTGCCAGTAGTGGAACAGGGGGGAGCTATGGCTACACCTTC. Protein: CASSGTGGSYGYTF. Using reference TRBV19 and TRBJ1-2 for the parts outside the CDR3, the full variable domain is DGGITQSPKYLFRKEGQNVTLSCEQNLNHDAMYWYRQDPGQGLRLIYYSQIVNDFQKGDIAEGYSVSREKKESFPLTVTSAQKNPTAFYLCASSGTGGSYGYTFGSGTRLTVV.

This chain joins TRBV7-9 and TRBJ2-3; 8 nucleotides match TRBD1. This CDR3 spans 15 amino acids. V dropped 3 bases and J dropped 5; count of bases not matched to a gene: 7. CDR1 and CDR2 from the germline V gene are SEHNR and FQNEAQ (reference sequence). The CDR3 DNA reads TGTGCCAGCAGCTTGACGGACAGGGAGGAAGATACGCAGTATTTT. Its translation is CASSLTDREEDTQYF.